This is a list of T cell receptor beta chains from one sample in a study of T cells in Graves' hyperthyroidism and ophthalmopathy. MiXCR was run by TCRdb on the multiplex PCR reads, yielding one entry per CDR3 protein. The sample has about 350,000 distinct CDR3 sequences, about 15% seen once. The sequencing sample was made of blood. These receptors were obtained from a woman aged 25 to 39 with Graves' hyperthyroidism. Each CDR3 is given without its conserved first and last residue.

13,TRBV5-5,TRBJ2-1,ASSWGGLSYYEQF
14,TRBV5-4,TRBJ2-2,ASSPVAGENTGELF
11,TRBV29-1,TRBJ2-3,SVEARETDTQY
14,TRBV7-2,TRBJ2-1,ASSLTTSRGNNEQF
15,TRBV7-6,TRBJ2-5,ASSGGLANIMQETQY
10,TRBV30,TRBJ1-5,AWSAGDQPQH
10,TRBV7-8,TRBJ1-1,ASSLMGAEAF
14,TRBV28,TRBJ2-4,ASSLPPGLAHYIQY
10,TRBV30,TRBJ2-1,AMGRLADEQF
13,TRBV7-2,TRBJ2-4,ASSPSQGGKNIQY
12,TRBV28,TRBJ1-2,ASNPGRQNYGYT
11,TRBV3-1,TRBJ1-5,ASSQDRSQPQH
14,TRBV12-3/TRBV12-4,TRBJ2-1,ASSPLAGGPMNEQF
13,TRBV5-1,TRBJ2-2,ASSLVGLSTGELF
12,TRBV4-1,TRBJ1-1,ASSRATWNTEAF
10,TRBV7-2,TRBJ1-1,ASSLAYGEAF
13,TRBV12-3/TRBV12-4,TRBJ2-7,ASRGTSGPNYEQY
10,TRBV20-1,TRBJ2-7,SRGGSSYEQY
11,TRBV2,TRBJ1-5,ASDRQSNQPQH